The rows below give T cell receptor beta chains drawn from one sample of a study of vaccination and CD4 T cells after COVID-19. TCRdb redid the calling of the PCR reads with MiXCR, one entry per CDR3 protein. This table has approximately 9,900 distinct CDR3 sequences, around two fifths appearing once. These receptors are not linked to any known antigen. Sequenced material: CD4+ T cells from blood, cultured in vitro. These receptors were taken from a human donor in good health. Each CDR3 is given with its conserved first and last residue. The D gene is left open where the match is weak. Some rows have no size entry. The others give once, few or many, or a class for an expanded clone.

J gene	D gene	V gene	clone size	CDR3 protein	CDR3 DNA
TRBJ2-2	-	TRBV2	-	CASSERRAVNTGELFF	TGTGCCAGCAGTGAAAGGAGAGCGGTTAACACCGGGGAGCTGTTTTTT
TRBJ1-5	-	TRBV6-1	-	CASIRQDNQPQHF	TGTGCCAGCATCAGACAGGACAATCAGCCCCAGCATTTT
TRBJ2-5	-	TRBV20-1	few	CSANKPQGGSSLPTQYF	TGCAGTGCCAACAAACCTCAGGGGGGTTCGAGCCTTCCGACCCAGTACTTC
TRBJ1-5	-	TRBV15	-	CATSRLGPDQPQHF	TGTGCCACCAGCAGACTAGGCCCAGATCAGCCCCAGCATTTT
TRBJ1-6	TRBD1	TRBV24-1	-	CAISGQEDSPLHF	TGTGCCATCAGCGGACAGGAAGATTCACCCCTCCACTTT
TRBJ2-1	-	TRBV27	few	CASSLSGWLSNEQFF	TGTGCCAGCAGTTTATCGGGGTGGTTATCCAATGAGCAGTTCTTC
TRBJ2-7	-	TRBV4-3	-	CASSQSGGPTYEQYF	TGCGCCAGCAGCCAATCAGGTGGACCTACCTACGAGCAGTACTTC
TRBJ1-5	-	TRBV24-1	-	CATSDPGNQPQHF	TGTGCCACCAGTGACCCAGGGAATCAGCCCCAGCATTTT
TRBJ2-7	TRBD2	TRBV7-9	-	CASSLYPDRGLLAGEVGQYF	TGTGCCAGCAGCCTATACCCGGACAGGGGATTACTAGCGGGAGAAGTGGGGCAGTACTTC
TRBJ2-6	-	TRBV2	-	CASRLLGANVLTF	TGTGCCAGCAGGTTACTCGGGGCCAACGTCCTGACTTTC
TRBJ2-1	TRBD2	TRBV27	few	CASSLNLRTSGLNEQFF	TGTGCCAGCAGTTTGAACCTGCGGACTAGCGGGCTCAATGAGCAGTTCTTC
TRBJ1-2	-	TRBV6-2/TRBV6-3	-	CASRLTGSPGYTF	TGTGCCAGCAGACTCACAGGGTCCCCTGGCTACACCTTC
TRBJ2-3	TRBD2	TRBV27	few	CASSFGAGGDTQYF	TGTGCCAGCAGTTTTGGCGCGGGAGGGGATACGCAGTATTTT
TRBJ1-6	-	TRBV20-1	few	CSARDEGGVRGIHF	TGCAGTGCTAGAGATGAGGGTGGGGTCCGGGGGATCCACTTT
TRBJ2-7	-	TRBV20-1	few	CSARDPRPPDGVYEQYF	TGCAGTGCTAGAGACCCCCGCCCCCCGGACGGGGTCTACGAGCAGTACTTC
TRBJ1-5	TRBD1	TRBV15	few	CATSSEWGTGAYNQPQHF	TGTGCCACCAGCAGCGAATGGGGGACAGGGGCCTACAATCAGCCCCAGCATTTT
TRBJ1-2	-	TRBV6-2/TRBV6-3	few	CASGRRGDYGYTF	TGTGCCAGCGGTCGCCGGGGAGACTATGGCTACACCTTC
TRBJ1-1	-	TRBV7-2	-	CASSLRRGHTEAFF	TGTGCCAGCAGCTTGAGGAGGGGACACACTGAAGCTTTCTTT
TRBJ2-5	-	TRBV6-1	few	CASSEALVVKETQYF	TGTGCCAGCAGTGAAGCGTTAGTAGTAAAAGAGACCCAGTACTTC
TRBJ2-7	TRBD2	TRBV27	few	CASSSAGASYEQYF	TGTGCCAGCAGTTCAGCGGGAGCCTCCTACGAGCAGTACTTC
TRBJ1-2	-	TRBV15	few	CATSRDLGGYTF	TGTGCCACCAGCAGAGATCTTGGAGGCTACACCTTC
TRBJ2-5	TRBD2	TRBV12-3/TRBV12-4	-	CASSLGGGPLETQYF	TGTGCCAGCAGTTTAGGGGGAGGGCCTTTGGAGACCCAGTACTTC
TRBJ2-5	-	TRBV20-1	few	CSATRPSLQETQYF	TGCAGTGCCACCCGGCCCAGCCTCCAAGAGACCCAGTACTTC
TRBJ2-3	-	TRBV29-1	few	CSVEPGGTQYF	TGCAGCGTTGAGCCAGGGGGGACGCAGTATTTT
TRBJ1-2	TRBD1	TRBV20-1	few	CSARTDRAPNYGYTF	TGCAGTGCTAGAACGGACAGGGCGCCTAACTATGGCTACACCTTC
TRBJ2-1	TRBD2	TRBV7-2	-	CASSLSSGRVSYNEQFF	TGTGCCAGCAGCTTAAGTAGCGGGAGGGTGTCCTACAATGAGCAGTTCTTC
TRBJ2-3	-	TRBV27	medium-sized	CASRAGADTQYF	TGTGCCAGCAGGGCAGGGGCAGATACGCAGTATTTT
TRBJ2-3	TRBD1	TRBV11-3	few	CASSLGDRLQTSEDTQYF	TGTGCCAGCAGCTTAGGGGACAGACTGCAAACATCGGAAGATACGCAGTATTTT
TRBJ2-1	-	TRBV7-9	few	CASSLGLSVYNEQFF	TGTGCCAGCAGCTTAGGACTTTCAGTCTACAATGAGCAGTTCTTC
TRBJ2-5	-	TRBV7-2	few	CASSFGPPRGETQYF	TGTGCCAGCAGCTTTGGTCCGCCCCGAGGGGAGACCCAGTACTTC
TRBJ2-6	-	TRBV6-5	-	CASSWTTGSSGANVLTF	TGTGCCAGCAGTTGGACAACCGGTAGCAGTGGGGCCAACGTCCTGACTTTC
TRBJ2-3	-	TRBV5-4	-	CACGATSTDTQYF	TGTGCCTGCGGGGCAACTAGCACAGATACGCAGTATTTT
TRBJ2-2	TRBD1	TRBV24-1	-	CATSDPPGQGPNTGELFF	TGTGCCACCAGTGATCCCCCGGGACAGGGCCCGAACACCGGGGAGCTGTTTTTT
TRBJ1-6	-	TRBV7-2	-	CASSAEGYNSPLHF	TGTGCCAGCTCGGCTGAGGGCTATAATTCACCCCTCCACTTT